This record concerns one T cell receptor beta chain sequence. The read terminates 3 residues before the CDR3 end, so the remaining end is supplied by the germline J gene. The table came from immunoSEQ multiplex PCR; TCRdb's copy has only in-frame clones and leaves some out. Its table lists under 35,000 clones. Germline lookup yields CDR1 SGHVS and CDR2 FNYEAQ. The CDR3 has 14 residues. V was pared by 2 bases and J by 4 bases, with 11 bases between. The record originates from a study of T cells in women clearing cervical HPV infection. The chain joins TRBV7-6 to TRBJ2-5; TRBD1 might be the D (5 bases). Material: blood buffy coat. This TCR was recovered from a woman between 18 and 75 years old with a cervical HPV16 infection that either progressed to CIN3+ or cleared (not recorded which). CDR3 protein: CASSLTAGPETQYF. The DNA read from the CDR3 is TGTGCCAGCAGCTTAACGGCAGGGCCAGAGACC.